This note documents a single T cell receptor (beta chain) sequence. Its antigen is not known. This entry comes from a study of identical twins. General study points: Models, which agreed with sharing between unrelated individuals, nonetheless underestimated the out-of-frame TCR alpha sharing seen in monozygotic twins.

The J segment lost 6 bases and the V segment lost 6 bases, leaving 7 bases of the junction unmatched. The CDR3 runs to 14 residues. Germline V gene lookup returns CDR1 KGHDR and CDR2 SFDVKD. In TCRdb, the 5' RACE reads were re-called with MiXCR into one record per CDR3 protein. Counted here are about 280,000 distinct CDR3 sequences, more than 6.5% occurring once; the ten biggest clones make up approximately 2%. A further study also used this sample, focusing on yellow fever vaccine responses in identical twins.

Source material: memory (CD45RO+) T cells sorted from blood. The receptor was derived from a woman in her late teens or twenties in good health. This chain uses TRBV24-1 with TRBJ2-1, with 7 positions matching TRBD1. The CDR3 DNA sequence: TGTGCCACCAGTCCCGGGACAGTGAGCAATGAGCAGTTCTTC. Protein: CATSPGTVSNEQFF.